This T cell receptor (beta chain) was captured in a study of cytomegalovirus exposure and HLA in healthy donors. A multiplex PCR was run with 60 Vbeta primers and 13 Jbeta primers. Some clones are missing from TCRdb's copy, which holds only in-frame ones; the method was immunoSEQ multiplex PCR. The sample lists 63,000 or so clones, roughly 80% occurring once. In this sample, this clone turned up a few times. The sequence came from a woman under 40 in good health and CMV-seropositive. Sequencing was carried out using PBMCs.

CDR3: CASSELAGGPQEQYF. Here the CDR3 DNA reads TGTGCCAGCAGTGAGCTAGCGGGAGGGCCCCAGGAGCAGTACTTC. The chain links TRBV6-1 to TRBJ2-7; 12 positions agree with TRBD2. Germline assignment: CDR1 MNHNS and CDR2 SASEGT. CDR3 length: 15 amino acids. After removal of 3 bases from V and 7 bases from J, the junction contained 7 bases not matched to a gene.